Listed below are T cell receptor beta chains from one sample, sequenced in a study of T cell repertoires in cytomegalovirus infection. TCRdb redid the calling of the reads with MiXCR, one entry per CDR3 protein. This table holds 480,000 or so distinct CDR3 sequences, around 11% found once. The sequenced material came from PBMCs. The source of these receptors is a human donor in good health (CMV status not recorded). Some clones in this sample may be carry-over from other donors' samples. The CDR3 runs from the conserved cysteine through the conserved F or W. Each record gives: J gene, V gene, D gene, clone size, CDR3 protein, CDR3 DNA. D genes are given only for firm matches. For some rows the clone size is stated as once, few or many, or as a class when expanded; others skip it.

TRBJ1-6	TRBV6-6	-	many	CASSYSILTANNSPLHF	TGTGCCAGCAGTTACTCGATCTTGACGGCTAATAATTCACCCCTCCACTTT
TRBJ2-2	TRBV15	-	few	CATSRVGGELFF	TGTGCCACCAGCAGAGTGGGCGGGGAGCTGTTTTTT
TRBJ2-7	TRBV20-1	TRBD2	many	CSARDWRLAGHASEQYF	TGCAGTGCTAGAGATTGGCGTCTAGCGGGCCATGCGTCCGAGCAGTACTTC
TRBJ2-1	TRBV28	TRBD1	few	CASSSEGGGQGEQFF	TGTGCCAGCAGTTCCGAGGGGGGGGGACAGGGTGAGCAGTTCTTC
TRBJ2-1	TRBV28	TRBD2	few	CASSSSAGERRGNEQFF	TGTGCCAGCAGTTCATCAGCGGGAGAGCGCCGGGGGAATGAGCAGTTCTTC
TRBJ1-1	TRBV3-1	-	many	CASSQDAAGMNTEAFF	TGTGCCAGCAGCCAAGATGCAGCGGGTATGAACACTGAAGCTTTCTTT
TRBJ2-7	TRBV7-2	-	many	CASSLMGRAASYEQYF	TGTGCCAGCAGCTTAATGGGGAGAGCAGCCTCCTACGAGCAGTACTTC
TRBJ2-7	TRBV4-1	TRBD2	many	CASSQEGTSGGESSYEQYF	TGCGCCAGCAGCCAAGAGGGGACTAGCGGGGGTGAGAGCTCCTACGAGCAGTACTTC
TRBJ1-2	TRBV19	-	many	CASRTQGVAYGYTF	TGTGCCAGTAGAACACAGGGCGTTGCCTATGGCTACACCTTC
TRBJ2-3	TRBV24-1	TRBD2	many	CATSDGTSGGNTDTQYF	TGTGCCACCAGTGACGGGACTAGCGGGGGCAACACAGATACGCAGTATTTT
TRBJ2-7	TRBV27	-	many	CASSSNRGASYEQYF	TGTGCCAGCAGTTCGAACCGGGGGGCCTCCTACGAGCAGTACTTC
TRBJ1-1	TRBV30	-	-	CAWSVLSTEAFF	TGTGCCTGGAGTGTATTGAGCACTGAAGCTTTCTTT
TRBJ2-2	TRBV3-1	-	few	CASSQGYVRDTGELFF	TGTGCCAGCAGCCAGGGTTACGTTAGGGACACCGGGGAGCTGTTTTTT
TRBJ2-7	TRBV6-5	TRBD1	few	CASSYSGTGMYEQYF	TGTGCCAGCAGTTACTCCGGGACAGGGATGTACGAGCAGTACTTC
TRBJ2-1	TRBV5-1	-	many	CASSRGPSNEQFF	TGCGCCAGCAGTCGGGGACCTTCCAATGAGCAGTTCTTC
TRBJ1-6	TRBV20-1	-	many	CSAGLFGDLNSPLHF	TGCAGTGCTGGCTTGTTCGGGGATTTGAATTCACCCCTCCACTTT
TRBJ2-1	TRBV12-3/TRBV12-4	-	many	CASRLDGGPYNEQFF	TGTGCCAGCAGGCTAGACGGGGGGCCCTACAATGAGCAGTTCTTC
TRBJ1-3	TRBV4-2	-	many	CASSPRTETKGTIYF	TGTGCCAGCAGCCCAAGGACGGAAACGAAAGGCACCATATATTTT
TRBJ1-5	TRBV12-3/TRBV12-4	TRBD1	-	CASRVTGANQPQHF	TGTGCCAGCAGAGTGACAGGGGCGAATCAGCCCCAGCATTTT
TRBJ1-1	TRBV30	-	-	CAWSTDSEAFF	TGTGCCTGGAGTACGGACTCTGAAGCTTTCTTT
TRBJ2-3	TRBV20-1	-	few	CSARDPGTSTDTQYF	TGCAGTGCTAGAGACCCAGGGACTAGCACAGATACGCAGTATTTT
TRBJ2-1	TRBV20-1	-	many	CSARVGKGTYNEQFF	TGCAGTGCTAGAGTGGGGAAGGGAACTTACAATGAGCAGTTCTTC
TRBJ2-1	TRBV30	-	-	CAWSNGRRNNEQFF	TGTGCCTGGAGTAACGGGAGACGAAACAATGAGCAGTTCTTC
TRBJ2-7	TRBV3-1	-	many	CASSQDDFHSYEQYF	TGTGCCAGCAGCCAAGACGATTTCCACTCCTACGAGCAGTACTTC